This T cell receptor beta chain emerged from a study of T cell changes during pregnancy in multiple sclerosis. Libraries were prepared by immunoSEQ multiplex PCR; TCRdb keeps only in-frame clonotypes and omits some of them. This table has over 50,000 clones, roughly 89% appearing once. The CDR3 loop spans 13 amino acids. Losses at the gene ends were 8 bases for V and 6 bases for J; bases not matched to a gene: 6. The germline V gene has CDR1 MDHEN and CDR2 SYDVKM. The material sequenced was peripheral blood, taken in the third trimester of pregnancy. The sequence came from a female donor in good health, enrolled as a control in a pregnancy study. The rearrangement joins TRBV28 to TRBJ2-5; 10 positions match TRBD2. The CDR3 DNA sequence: TGTGCCAGCCAGCGGGGGGGCCTGAAGACCCAGTACTTC. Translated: CASQRGGLKTQYF.